The 20 T cell receptor beta chains in this list originate from one sample, sequenced in a study of Graves' ophthalmopathy and Graves' hyperthyroidism. Amplified material comprised TCR beta CDR3 regions derived from RNA transcripts. RT-PCR in the first round used HTBI primers; a second-round multiplex PCR followed. One entry per CDR3 protein results from TCRdb running MiXCR on the multiplex PCR reads. The table lists 340,000 or so distinct CDR3 sequences, 17% of them singletons, with 9% to 15% in the top ten. The sample consisted of peripheral blood. These receptors were collected from an adult man with Graves' ophthalmopathy.

This clonotype appeared a few times. This chain joins TRBV30 and TRBJ2-7; D gene ambiguous. Germline V gene sequence: CDR1 GTSNPN, CDR2 SVGIG (reference sequence). This CDR3 is built from 14 residues. Trimming pared 5 bases from V and 6 bases from J, leaving 20 bases between. The CDR3 protein is CAWEPPGPAAEQYF. CDR3 nucleotide sequence: TGTGCCTGGGAGCCGCCGGGCCCCGCTGCCGAGCAGTACTTC.

This clonotype occurred many times. The V and J genes are TRBV18 and TRBJ1-3; D gene unclear. V dropped 5 bases and J dropped 4 bases, with 9 bases sitting between them. Germline values: CDR1 KGHSH, CDR2 LQKENI. The CDR3 is made up of 13 amino acids. CDR3 protein: CASSNGVGNTIYF. In DNA, the CDR3 is TGTGCCAGCTCAAATGGAGTGGGAAACACCATATATTTT.

In its sample, this clonotype was seen many times. The chain employs TRBV7-9 and TRBJ2-7; the D gene is possibly TRBD2 (5 bases). This CDR3 has 15 residues. Looked up from germline, CDR1 is SEHNR and CDR2 is FQNEAQ (reference sequence). Trimming took off 1 base at V and 6 bases at J, with 16 bases between the two ends. The CDR3 reads CASSLGEGVVREQYF. The CDR3 DNA reads TGTGCCAGCAGCTTAGGAGAGGGCGTGGTACGCGAGCAGTACTTC.

The chain joins TRBV6-5 to TRBJ1-1, with D hard to call. The germline CDR1 and CDR2 sequences are MNHEY and SVGAGI. The V and J ends lost 4 bases and 0 bases respectively, with 9 bases between them. The CDR3 spans 14 residues. DNA of the CDR3: TGTGCCAGCAGTTGGGCTCGGCTGAACACTGAAGCTTTCTTT. This codes for CASSWARLNTEAFF.

Many counts were recorded for this clonotype. The rearrangement uses TRBV30 and TRBJ2-7, with 7 bases lining up with TRBD1. The CDR3 has 14 residues. The V and J ends lost 0 bases and 6 bases, in that order; junction bases with no gene match: 8. Germline values: CDR1 GTSNPN, CDR2 SVGIG (reference sequence). CDR3 protein: CAWSVPQGWAEQYF. DNA for the CDR3: TGTGCCTGGAGTGTACCACAGGGGTGGGCCGAGCAGTACTTC.

Many counts were recorded for this clonotype. The V and J genes are TRBV20-1 and TRBJ2-2, with D perhaps matching TRBD2 (6 bases). CDR1 is DFQATT, CDR2 SNEGSKA, per germline (reference sequence). The V and J ends lost 6 bases and 2 bases respectively, with 22 bases between them. The CDR3 is 17 amino acids. CDR3: CSANLVRGDLNTGELFF. CDR3 nucleotides: TGCAGTGCCAACCTCGTCCGCGGGGACTTAAACACCGGGGAGCTGTTTTTT.

The chain is built from TRBV20-1 and TRBJ2-7; D is unresolved. The closer fit of TRBJ2-5 to the DNA end suggests the J call may be wrong. Germline CDR1 DFQATT, CDR2 SNEGSKA (reference sequence). CDR3 length equals 15 residues. CDR3 nucleotide sequence: TGCAGTGCTAGGCGTGGTGAGAGCTCCCAAGAGACCCAGTACTTC. This translates into CSARRGESSQETQYF.

In its sample, this clonotype ranks as medium-sized. CDR3 loop: CASRPQGAHQPQHF. The CDR3 DNA follows: TGTGCCAGCAGACCACAGGGGGCGCATCAGCCCCAGCATTTT. This chain joins TRBV6-5 and TRBJ1-5; the match to TRBD1 covers 9 bases. Germline V gene data show CDR1 as MNHEY and CDR2 as SVGAGI. The CDR3 sequence is 14 residues long. The V gene end was trimmed by 6 bases and the J gene end by 5 bases; junction bases not matched to a gene: 5.

Turning to this clonotype: The junction departs from the called germline gene at one end, perhaps through a read error. The chain carries TRBV12-3 or TRBV12-4 and TRBJ1-1; TRBD1 might be the D (5 bases). The CDR3 is 16 amino acids. The CDR3 loop is CASSLGVLLMNTEACF. The CDR3 DNA reads TGTGCCAGCAGTTTGGGGGTACTCCTCATGAACACTGAAGCTTGCTTT.

In its sample, this clonotype was seen many times. The rearrangement uses TRBV5-1 and TRBJ1-2, with 7 bases that match TRBD1. The CDR3 sequence is 16 residues long. V shed 2 bases, J shed 0 bases, and the junction held 7 bases outside the gene matches. CDR1 is SGHRS, CDR2 YFSETQ, per germline. The CDR3 nucleotides are TGCGCCAGCAGCTTCGGGACAGCGAACTCTAACTATGGCTACACCTTC. Its translation: CASSFGTANSNYGYTF.

This clonotype has a count of ten or more. The genes are TRBV30 and TRBJ1-2; D gene ambiguous. The CDR3 is 11 amino acids. The V end was cut by 1 base, the J end by 5 bases, with 5 bases between. Germline V CDR1 and CDR2: GTSNPN, SVGIG (reference sequence). CDR3 region: CAWSAGYGYTF. The DNA for the CDR3 is TGTGCCTGGAGTGCGGGTTATGGCTACACCTTC.

V usage is TRBV2 and J usage is TRBJ2-7; D is ambiguous. CDR1 SNHLY and CDR2 FYNNEI come from the germline V gene. V was clipped by 7 bases and J by 0 bases, with 7 bases between them. This CDR3 region has 12 residues. CDR3 loop: CASMPSSYEQYF. The CDR3 nucleotides are TGTGCCAGCATGCCAAGCTCCTACGAGCAGTACTTC.

The gene calls are TRBV2 and TRBJ2-3; D is perhaps TRBD1 (6 bases). V was trimmed by 8 bases and J by 0 bases, leaving 18 bases between them. Germline V gives CDR1 SNHLY, CDR2 FYNNEI. The CDR3 runs to 16 residues. CDR3 in DNA: TGTGCCAGCCCGAGTCCGGACAGCATAAGCACAGATACGCAGTATTTT. This encodes CASPSPDSISTDTQYF.

This clonotype has a count of ten or more. In nucleotides, the CDR3 is TGTGCCAGCAGTTACTCGAGGGGCGTCTACGAGCAGTACTTC. The encoded protein is CASSYSRGVYEQYF. The chain joins TRBV6-2 or TRBV6-3 to TRBJ2-7, with D tentatively TRBD1 or TRBD2 (5 bases each). The CDR3 is made up of 14 amino acids. The germline gives CDR1 MNHEY, CDR2 SVGEGT. Trimming took 0 bases from V and 3 from J, leaving 9 bases between them.

This clonotype was seen many times. The chain joins TRBV12-3 or TRBV12-4 to TRBJ2-5; perhaps TRBD1 as D (5 bases). V was pared by 3 bases and J by 13 bases, with 15 bases between. The CDR3 sequence is 12 residues long. The CDR3 loop reads CASSLRPTVRYF. CDR3 bases: TGTGCCAGCAGTTTGAGGCCGACAGTAAGGTACTTC.

This clonotype occurred many times. The J gene is TRBJ1-1, the V gene TRBV11-2; the D gene is possibly TRBD1 (5 bases). V was clipped by 4 bases and J by 0 bases, with 9 bases between them. The CDR3 contains 14 residues. Germline V gene data show CDR1 as SGHAT and CDR2 as FQNNGV. CDR3 protein: CASSSGPLNTEAFF. CDR3 DNA: TGTGCCAGCAGCTCGGGACCTCTGAACACTGAAGCTTTCTTT. Variable domain in full (rest from reference TRBV11-2 and TRBJ1-1): EAGVAQSPRYKIIEKRQSVAFWCNPISGHATLYWYQQILGQGPKLLIQFQNNGVVDDSQLPKDRFSAERLKGVDSTLKIQPAKLEDSAVYLCASSSGPLNTEAFFGQGTRLTVV.

This clonotype was seen ten or more times. The gene calls are TRBV20-1 and TRBJ2-7; the match to TRBD1 covers 9 bases. CDR3 size: 14 residues. The germline V gene has CDR1 DFQATT and CDR2 SNEGSKA (reference sequence). The V gene end was trimmed by 5 bases and the J gene end by 2 bases; junction bases not matched to a gene: 7. CDR3 nucleotide sequence: TGCAGTGCTGTCCGGGACAGGGCGGCCTACGAGCAGTACTTC. It is translated as CSAVRDRAAYEQYF.

The sample holds many counts of this clonotype. CDR3 sequence (DNA): TGTGCCAGCAGACGACAGGGGGGTTACACTGAAGCTTTCTTT. Translation: CASRRQGGYTEAFF. The rearrangement joins TRBV6-5 to TRBJ1-1; 9 bases are shared with TRBD1. CDR3 length: 14 amino acids. In germline, CDR1 is MNHEY, CDR2 SVGAGI. With V trimmed by 6 bases and J by 3 bases, 5 bases remained unmatched.

The chain employs TRBV7-2 and TRBJ1-5, with a tentative D call TRBD1 (6 bases). The V end was cut by 5 bases, the J end by 4 bases, with 15 bases between. The CDR3 is 15 amino acids. CDR1 is SGHTA, CDR2 FQGNSA, per germline. The CDR3 loop reads CASSTQGSGNQPQHF. The CDR3 DNA sequence: TGTGCCAGCAGCACTCAGGGGTCGGGGAATCAGCCCCAGCATTTT.

The sample holds many counts of this clonotype. This rearrangement joins TRBV5-1 to TRBJ2-2; D is ambiguous. Trimming took off 1 base at V and 5 bases at J, with 12 bases between the two ends. Germline V gene lookup returns CDR1 SGHRS and CDR2 YFSETQ. The CDR3 extends over 15 amino acids. The CDR3 DNA reads as TGCGCCAGCAGCTTGACCCCGGCGGAAACCGGGGAGCTGTTTTTT. Translation: CASSLTPAETGELFF.